The sequence of this TCR beta chain was determined in a study of blood T cell repertoires in COVID-19. Background on the study: Collection of acute and convalescent COVID-19 samples took place in the United States, Italy and Spain. Nucleic acid was either cDNA or gDNA, and it came from T cells, B-cell-depleted T cells, or PBMCs.

Sequencing used immunoSEQ multiplex PCR; TCRdb keeps in-frame clones, though not all of them. The data show about 150,000 clones, roughly 84% seen once. The participants were between roughly 18 and 89 years old and came from 20 to 30 US areas. This TCR was recovered from a man aged 65 to 79 who had been exposed to COVID-19. The sequencing input was PBMCs or T cells enriched from blood (not recorded which).

This chain's CDR3 is CASSQGRTARNEKLFF. The CDR3 bases are TGCGCCAGCAGCCAAGGGAGGACAGCCCGCAATGAAAAACTGTTTTTT. This chain joins TRBV4-3 and TRBJ1-4; D might be TRBD1 (6 bases). The CDR3 has 16 amino acids. V gave up 1 base and J gave up 5 bases, with 14 bases separating them. Germline V gene data show CDR1 as LGHNA and CDR2 as YSLEER.